This TCR beta chain was captured by sequencing in a study of spatial heterogeneity in lung cancer. About this clonotype itself: Its antigen is undetermined.

Every TCR cDNA molecule carried a tag that served as a unique molecular identifier. Each CDR3 protein gets one entry after TCRdb re-called the 5' RACE reads with MiXCR. The data show more than 65,000 distinct CDR3 sequences, with 10% to 15% seen just once and about 4.6% held by the top ten. Study-wide results and limits: More often at tumor resection than at routine follow-up, ubiquitous expanded tumor TCRs were detected in the blood.

Time point: sample taken at primary tumor resection. Whole RNA from tumor, nontumor lung or frozen PBMC was sequenced unsorted. The donor group consisted of over 60 patients who had untreated, early-stage non-small cell lung cancer. The clonotype was recovered from a male donor with early-stage non-small cell lung cancer. This material consisted of PBMCs, taken at surgery.

The CDR3 spells CASSYGGGTAHYEQYF. The CDR3 DNA is TGTGCCAGCAGTTACGGGGGGGGGACGGCGCACTACGAGCAGTACTTC. The chain uses TRBV6-5 and TRBJ2-7; TRBD2 matches at 7 bases. The germline V gene has CDR1 MNHEY and CDR2 SVGAGI. This CDR3 spans 16 amino acids. With 2 bases clipped from V and 3 bases from J, the junction kept 10 bases outside the gene matches.